This record looks at one TCR beta chain sequence and its context. The data stem from a study of T cell responses to AZD1222 COVID-19 vaccine. Clones were sequenced by immunoSEQ multiplex PCR, and TCRdb holds only the in-frame ones, with some missing. This sample yields fewer than 80,000 clones, of which around 88% are seen a single time; about 9% belongs to the top ten. Germline-derived CDR1 and CDR2 are LNHDA and SQIVND (reference sequence). The CDR3 covers 16 residues. The J segment lost 4 bases and the V segment lost 4 bases, leaving 7 bases of the junction unmatched. The input for sequencing was peripheral blood, taken 28 days after the second dose of the MenACWY control vaccine. This chain links TRBV19 with TRBJ2-2; 9 nucleotides align to TRBD1. This TCR was recovered from an adult who received the MenACWY meningococcal vaccine as a control. CDR3 sequence (DNA): TGTGCCAGTAGTACCACAGGGGGCGCGGGCACCGGGGAGCTGTTTTTT. Translated, it gives CASSTTGGAGTGELFF.